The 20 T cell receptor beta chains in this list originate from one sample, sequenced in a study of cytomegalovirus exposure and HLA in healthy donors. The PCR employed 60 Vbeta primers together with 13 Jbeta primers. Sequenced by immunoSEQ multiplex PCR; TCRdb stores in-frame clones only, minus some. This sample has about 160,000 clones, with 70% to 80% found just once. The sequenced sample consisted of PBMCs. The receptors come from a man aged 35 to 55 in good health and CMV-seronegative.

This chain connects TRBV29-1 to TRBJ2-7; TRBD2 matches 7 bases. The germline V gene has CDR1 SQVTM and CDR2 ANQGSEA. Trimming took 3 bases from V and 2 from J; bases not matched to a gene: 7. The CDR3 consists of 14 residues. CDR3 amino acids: CSVEGGNGPYEQYF. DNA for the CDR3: TGCAGCGTTGAGGGGGGGAACGGCCCCTACGAGCAGTACTTC.

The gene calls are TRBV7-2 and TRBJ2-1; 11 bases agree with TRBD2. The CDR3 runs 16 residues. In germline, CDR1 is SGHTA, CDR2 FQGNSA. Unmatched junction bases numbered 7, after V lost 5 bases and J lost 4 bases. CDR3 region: CASSLMGTSGYNEQFF. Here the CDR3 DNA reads TGTGCCAGCAGCCTAATGGGGACTAGCGGATACAATGAGCAGTTCTTC.

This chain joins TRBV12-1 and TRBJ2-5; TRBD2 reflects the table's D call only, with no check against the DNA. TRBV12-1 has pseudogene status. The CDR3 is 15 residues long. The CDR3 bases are TGTGCCAGCAGCTTACCGGGACTAGCCCCAAGGACCCAGTACTTC. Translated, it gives CASSLPGLAPRTQYF.

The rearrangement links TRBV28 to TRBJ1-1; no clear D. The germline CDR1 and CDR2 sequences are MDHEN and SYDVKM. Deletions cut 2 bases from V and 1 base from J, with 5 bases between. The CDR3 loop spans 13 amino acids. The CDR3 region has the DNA TGTGCCAGCAGTTTACTAGGGAACACTGAAGCTTTCTTT. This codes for CASSLLGNTEAFF.

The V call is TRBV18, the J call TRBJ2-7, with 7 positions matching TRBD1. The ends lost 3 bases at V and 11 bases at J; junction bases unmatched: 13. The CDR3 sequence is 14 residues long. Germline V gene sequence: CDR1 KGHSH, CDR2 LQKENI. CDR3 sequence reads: CASSPRQGVRPKYF. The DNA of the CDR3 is TGTGCCAGCTCACCCCGACAGGGAGTCCGCCCTAAGTACTTC.

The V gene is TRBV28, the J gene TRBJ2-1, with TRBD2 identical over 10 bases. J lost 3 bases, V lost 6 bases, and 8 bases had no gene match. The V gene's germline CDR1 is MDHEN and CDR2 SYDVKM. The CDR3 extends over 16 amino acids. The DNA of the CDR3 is TGTGCCAGCAGCCCCCGACTAGCGGGTCTCTACAATGAGCAGTTCTTC. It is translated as CASSPRLAGLYNEQFF. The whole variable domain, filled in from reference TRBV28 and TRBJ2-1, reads DVKVTQSSRYLVKRTGEKVFLECVQDMDHENMFWYRQDPGLGLRLIYFSYDVKMKEKGDIPEGYSVSREKKERFSLILESASTNQTSMYLCASSPRLAGLYNEQFFGPGTRLTVL.

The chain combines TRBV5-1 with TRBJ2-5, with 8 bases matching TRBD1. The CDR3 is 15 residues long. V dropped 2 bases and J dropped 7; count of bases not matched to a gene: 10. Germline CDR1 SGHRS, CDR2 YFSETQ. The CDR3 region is CASSFTQGALGTQYF. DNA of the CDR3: TGCGCCAGCAGCTTTACCCAGGGGGCATTGGGGACCCAGTACTTC. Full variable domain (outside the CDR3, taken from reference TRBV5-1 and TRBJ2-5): KAGVTQTPRYLIKTRGQQVTLSCSPISGHRSVSWYQQTPGQGLQFLFEYFSETQRNKGNFPGRFSGRQFSNSRSEMNVSTLELGDSALYLCASSFTQGALGTQYFGPGTRLLVL.

CDR3 coding DNA: TGCAGCGTTGTAGGGACTGATGAGCAGTTCTTC. Translating gives CSVVGTDEQFF. The gene calls are TRBV29-1 and TRBJ2-1, with D perhaps matching TRBD2 (6 bases). The germline V and J ends were trimmed by 4 bases and 8 bases, with 9 bases remaining between them. This CDR3 is 11 amino acids long. Germline-derived CDR1 and CDR2 are SQVTM and ANQGSEA.

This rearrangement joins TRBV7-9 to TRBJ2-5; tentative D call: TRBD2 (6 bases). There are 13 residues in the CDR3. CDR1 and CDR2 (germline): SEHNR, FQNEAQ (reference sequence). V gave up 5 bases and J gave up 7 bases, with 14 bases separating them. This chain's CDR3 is CASSEQRRGTQYF. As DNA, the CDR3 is TGTGCCAGCAGCGAACAGAGGAGGGGGACCCAGTACTTC.

CDR3 sequence (DNA): TGCGCCAGCAGCTCGGTTGGCAGGGGGCTTGGGGAGCAGTACTTC. Translation gives CASSSVGRGLGEQYF. The J gene is TRBJ2-5, the V gene TRBV5-1, with TRBD1 identical over 8 bases. The germline V gene encodes CDR1 SGHRS and CDR2 YFSETQ. V gave up 3 bases and J gave up 11 bases; unmatched junction bases: 15. The CDR3 has 15 residues.

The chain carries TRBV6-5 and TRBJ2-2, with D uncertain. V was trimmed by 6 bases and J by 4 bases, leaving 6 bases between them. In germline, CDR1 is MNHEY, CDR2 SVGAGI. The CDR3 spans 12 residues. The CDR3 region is CASSPLTGELFF. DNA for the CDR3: TGTGCCAGCAGCCCCCTCACCGGGGAGCTGTTTTTT.

The CDR3 DNA sequence: TGTGCCAGCAGCTTACTGAGCACCCATGAGCAGTTCTTC. Protein sequence: CASSLLSTHEQFF. This chain links TRBV7-9 with TRBJ2-1; D is ambiguous. CDR3 length: 13 amino acids. V shed 2 bases and J shed 8 bases, with 10 bases lying between them. Germline V CDR1 and CDR2: SEHNR, FQNEAQ (reference sequence).

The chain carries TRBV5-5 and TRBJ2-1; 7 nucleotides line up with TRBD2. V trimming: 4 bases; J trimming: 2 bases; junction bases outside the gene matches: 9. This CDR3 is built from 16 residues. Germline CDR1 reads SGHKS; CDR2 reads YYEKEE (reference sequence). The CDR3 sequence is CASSPGLRPAYNEQFF. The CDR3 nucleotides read TGTGCCAGCAGCCCGGGACTACGTCCAGCCTACAATGAGCAGTTCTTC. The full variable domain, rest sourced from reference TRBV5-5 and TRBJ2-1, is DAGVTQSPTHLIKTRGQQVTLRCSPISGHKSVSWYQQVLGQGPQFIFQYYEKEERGRGNFPDRFSARQFPNYSSELNVNALLLGDSALYLCASSPGLRPAYNEQFFGPGTRLTVL.

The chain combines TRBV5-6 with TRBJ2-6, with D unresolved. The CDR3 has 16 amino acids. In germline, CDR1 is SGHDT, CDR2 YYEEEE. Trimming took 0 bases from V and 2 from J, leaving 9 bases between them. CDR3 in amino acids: CASSLAARAGANVLTF. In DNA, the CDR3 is TGTGCCAGCAGCTTGGCCGCAAGAGCTGGGGCCAACGTCCTGACTTTC.

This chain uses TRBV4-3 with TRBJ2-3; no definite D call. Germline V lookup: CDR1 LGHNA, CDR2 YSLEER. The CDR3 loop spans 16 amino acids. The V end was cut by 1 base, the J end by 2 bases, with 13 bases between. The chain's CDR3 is CASSQGTGGLTDTQYF. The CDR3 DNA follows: TGCGCCAGCAGCCAAGGTACCGGCGGCCTCACAGATACGCAGTATTTT.

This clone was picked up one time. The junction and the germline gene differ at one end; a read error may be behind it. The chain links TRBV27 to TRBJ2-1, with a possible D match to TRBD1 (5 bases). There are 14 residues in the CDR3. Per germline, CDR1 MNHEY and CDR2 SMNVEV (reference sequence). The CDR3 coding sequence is TGTGCCAGCAGTATACAGGACCCATACAATGAGCGGTTCTTC. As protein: CASSIQDPYNERFF.

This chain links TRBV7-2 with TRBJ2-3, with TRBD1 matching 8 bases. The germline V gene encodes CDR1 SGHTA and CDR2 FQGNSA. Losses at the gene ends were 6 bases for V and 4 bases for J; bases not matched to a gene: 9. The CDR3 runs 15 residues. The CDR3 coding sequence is TGTGCCAGCAGTCAAAGACAGGGGTGGGCAGATACGCAGTATTTT. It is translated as CASSQRQGWADTQYF. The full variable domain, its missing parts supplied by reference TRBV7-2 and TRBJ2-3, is GAGVSQSPSNKVTEKGKDVELRCDPISGHTALYWYRQSLGQGLEFLIYFQGNSAPDKSGLPSDRFSAERTGGSVSTLTIQRTQQEDSAVYLCASSQRQGWADTQYFGPGTRLTVL.

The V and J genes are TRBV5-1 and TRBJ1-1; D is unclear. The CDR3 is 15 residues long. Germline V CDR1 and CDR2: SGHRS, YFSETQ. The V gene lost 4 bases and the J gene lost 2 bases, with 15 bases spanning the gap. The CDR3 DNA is TGCGCCAGCAGCCTGTTTAGCCGAAGCAACACTGAAGCTTTCTTT. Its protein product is CASSLFSRSNTEAFF.

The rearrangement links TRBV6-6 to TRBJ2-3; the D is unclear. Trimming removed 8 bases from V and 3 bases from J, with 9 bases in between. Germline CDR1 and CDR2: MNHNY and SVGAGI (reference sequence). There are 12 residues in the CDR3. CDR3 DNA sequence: TGTGCCAGCGGCGAGGCGACAGATACGCAGTATTTT. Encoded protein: CASGEATDTQYF.

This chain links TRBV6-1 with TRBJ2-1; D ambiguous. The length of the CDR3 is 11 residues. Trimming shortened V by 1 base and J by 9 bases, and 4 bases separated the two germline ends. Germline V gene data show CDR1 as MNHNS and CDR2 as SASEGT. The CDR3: CASSEVVEQFF. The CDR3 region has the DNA TGTGCCAGCAGTGAAGTCGTTGAGCAGTTCTTC.